This T cell receptor (beta chain) appears in the sequencing data of a study of Graves' ophthalmopathy and Graves' hyperthyroidism. Overall study findings and caveats: The model forecast ophthalmopathy progression, reaching over 70% sensitivity and 72% to 80% specificity.

This clonotype has ten or more counts. Its cognate antigen is unknown. Amplified material comprised TCR beta CDR3 regions derived from RNA transcripts. Second-round multiplex PCR came after a first-round RT-PCR that employed HTBI primers. TCRdb re-called the multiplex PCR reads through MiXCR, storing one row per CDR3 protein. The top ten clones hold about 46% of a sample with hundreds of thousands of distinct CDR3 sequences, approximately 21% of them seen once. Ophthalmopathic donors had moderate-to-severe activity, CAS ≥3 and NOSPECS ≥4, with disease that had lasted under 3 months. Other autoimmune diseases, uncontrolled infections, pregnancy or lactation led to the exclusion of patients. Orbital computed tomography, together with clinical symptoms, serum thyroxine, TRAb and thyroid ultrasound, was used for diagnosis. V lost 0 bases and J 3 bases, leaving 9 bases between the germline ends. CDR3 length: 14 residues. Germline V gives CDR1 SGDLS, CDR2 YYNGEE.

The sample was peripheral blood. The receptor was derived from a woman aged 45-65 years with Graves' ophthalmopathy. The rearrangement links TRBV9 to TRBJ2-5; perhaps TRBD1 as D (5 bases). CDR3 nucleotide sequence: TGTGCCAGCAGCGTAGCGCAGGGTAAAGAGACCCAGTACTTC. It codes for CASSVAQGKETQYF.